This TCR beta chain was obtained from a study of shared clonotypes between healthy human individuals. V lost 3 bases to trimming and J lost 6 bases; unmatched junction nucleotides: 8. The CDR3 length is 15 residues. Germline CDR1 is MGHDK and CDR2 is SYGVNS. Note on this clone: Its specificity is unknown.

Overall study results and limits: Naive subsets tended to show greater estimated richness than memory subsets. Roughly 5% of naive CD4 clonotypes were shared across a few donors.

In the source study's methods: ImmunoSEQ supplied junction-only sequences lacking quality scores, so filtering was different. Profiled with immunoSEQ multiplex PCR; TCRdb holds only in-frame clones, not every one. The V and J calls and clone size are taken from that table; D and trimming were inferred from the DNA. The sample yields millions of clones, about 94% seen once. Terminally differentiated effector memory CD45RA+ cells were excluded from the naive CD8 cells, which were CD45RO-negative and positively selected for CCR7. This chain joins TRBV25-1 and TRBJ1-2; 9 nucleotides align to TRBD1. What was sequenced was naive CD8+ T cells sorted from blood. The source is a man aged 18-30 years in good health. CDR3 loop: CASSDWDREMDGYTF. In DNA form, the CDR3 reads TGTGCCAGCAGTGATTGGGACAGGGAGATGGATGGCTACACCTTC.